The source of this T cell receptor beta chain is a study of somatic mutations in cytotoxic T cells in rheumatoid arthritis. The wider study: Blood from the patient (approximately 30 ml EDTA) was drawn right after diagnosis, pretreatment. Flow cytometry sorted some V beta antibody-stained T-cell populations to nearly 100% purity, V beta1+ cells among them being sequenced for TCRB.

This clone was recorded a few times. Its matching antigen is unknown. Libraries were prepared by immunoSEQ multiplex PCR; TCRdb keeps only in-frame clonotypes and omits some of them. The sample records 2,000 to 3,000 clones, around four fifths being singletons. Points from the study as a whole: Rising age went with increasing CD8+ clonality in rheumatoid arthritis patients; healthy controls showed no such increase.

CD4+ and CD8+ cells were isolated by positive magnetic bead selection, with purity checked by flow cytometry. CDR1 is SGHRS, CDR2 YFSETQ, per germline. Trimming removed 7 bases at V and 2 bases at J, with 15 bases between. The CDR3 covers 14 residues. What was sequenced was CD8+ T cells sorted from blood. The gene calls are TRBV5-1 and TRBJ2-5; tentative D call: TRBD2 (6 bases). The clonotype was recovered from a woman in her sixties or seventies with rheumatoid arthritis. The CDR3 loop reads CASSHSGSQETQYF. As DNA, the CDR3 is TGCGCCAGCTCTCATAGCGGTTCTCAAGAGACCCAGTACTTC.